These 17 T cell receptor beta chains came from one sample sequenced in a study of T cell repertoires in cytomegalovirus infection. TCRdb re-called the reads through MiXCR, storing one row per CDR3 protein. Among just over 300,000 distinct CDR3 sequences, 17% were seen once, and the ten largest hold 12%. Material: PBMCs. The source of these receptors is a human donor in good health (CMV status not recorded). Some clones in this sample may be carry-over from other donors' samples.

This clonotype was observed many times. The chain recombines TRBV7-2 with TRBJ2-1; 8 bases fit TRBD1. There are 16 residues in the CDR3. The V gene end was trimmed by 5 bases and the J gene end by 3 bases; junction bases not matched to a gene: 9. Germline values: CDR1 SGHTA, CDR2 FQGNSA. This CDR3 reads CASSGASGGVYNEQFF. In DNA form, the CDR3 reads TGTGCCAGCAGCGGGGCGTCAGGGGGCGTCTACAATGAGCAGTTCTTC.

This clonotype has just a few counts. The rearrangement uses TRBV19 and TRBJ2-1; maybe TRBD2 (5 bases). The CDR3 contains 15 residues. Trimming removed 6 bases at V and 5 bases at J, with 17 bases between. Germline CDR1 reads LNHDA; CDR2 reads SQIVND (reference sequence). The CDR3 coding sequence is TGTGCCAGTAGCCCTAGTTCGGGGTACCACAATGAGCAGTTCTTC. It yields the protein CASSPSSGYHNEQFF.

This clonotype was seen more than once but under ten times. The V call is TRBV5-6, the J call TRBJ2-7; the match to TRBD1 covers 8 bases. V trimming: 4 bases; J trimming: 2 bases; junction bases outside the gene matches: 5. There are 14 residues in the CDR3. Germline CDR1 SGHDT, CDR2 YYEEEE. The CDR3 DNA follows: TGTGCCAGCAGCCGGACAGGGCAGGCCTACGAGCAGTACTTC. This codes for CASSRTGQAYEQYF.

This clonotype was seen repeatedly, ten times or more. V is TRBV7-2 and J is TRBJ2-2; D remains unclear. This CDR3 contains 13 residues. V was shortened by 7 bases and J by 1 base, with 7 bases between the two germline ends. The germline V gene encodes CDR1 SGHTA and CDR2 FQGNSA. This CDR3 reads CASNFRNTGELFF. The CDR3 region has the DNA TGTGCCAGCAATTTCAGGAACACCGGGGAGCTGTTTTTT.

This clonotype was seen at least ten times. The rearrangement links TRBV7-9 to TRBJ2-1; TRBD1 might be the D (6 bases). V was clipped by 1 base and J by 3 bases, with 10 bases between them. The CDR3 is 15 residues long. CDR1 and CDR2 from the germline V gene are SEHNR and FQNEAQ (reference sequence). The CDR3 spells CASSLGGQNYNEQFF. The CDR3 DNA follows: TGTGCCAGCAGCTTAGGTGGACAGAACTACAATGAGCAGTTCTTC.

The chain couples TRBV2 to TRBJ2-2; no reliable D call. Germline CDR1 SNHLY, CDR2 FYNNEI. This CDR3 is built from 14 residues. The V end lost 6 bases, the J end lost 1 base, and 9 bases lay between the germline ends. The CDR3 spells CASRWTENTGELFF. The CDR3 region has the DNA TGTGCCAGCAGATGGACGGAGAACACCGGGGAGCTGTTTTTT.

This clonotype was recorded many times. The chain carries TRBV5-5 and TRBJ1-6, with D uncertain. The germline CDR1 and CDR2 sequences are SGHKS and YYEKEE (reference sequence). The CDR3 extends over 17 amino acids. V was shortened by 0 bases and J by 0 bases, with 10 bases between the two germline ends. The CDR3 nucleotides are TGTGCCAGCAGCTTGGACACCTGGAGCTCCTATAATTCACCCCTCCACTTT. Its protein product is CASSLDTWSSYNSPLHF.

This clonotype has at least ten counts. The chain is built from TRBV7-2 and TRBJ1-2; D gene uncertain. Between the trimmed V and J ends, which lost 3 bases and 5 bases, there was a span of 10 bases. Germline V gives CDR1 SGHTA, CDR2 FQGNSA. CDR3 length: 13 amino acids. This chain's CDR3 is CASSFPGRYGYTF. DNA of the CDR3: TGTGCCAGCAGCTTCCCCGGGCGGTATGGCTACACCTTC.

In this sample, this clonotype turned up many times. V usage is TRBV7-2 and J usage is TRBJ1-5; 7 bases are shared with TRBD1. CDR3 length equals 14 residues. CDR1 and CDR2 (germline): SGHTA, FQGNSA. Trimming took 4 bases from V and 5 from J; bases not matched to a gene: 5. This CDR3 reads CASSSRQGYQPQHF. The DNA of the CDR3 is TGTGCCAGCAGCTCACGACAGGGATATCAGCCCCAGCATTTT.

The rearrangement links TRBV28 to TRBJ1-5; no clear D. Trimming cost V 6 bases and J 6 bases, with 12 bases left between them. The CDR3 totals 13 residues. Germline lookup yields CDR1 MDHEN and CDR2 SYDVKM. The CDR3 coding sequence is TGTGCCAGCAGGTCAACCCCCAGTCAGCCCCAGCATTTT. It codes for CASRSTPSQPQHF.

CDR3 coding DNA: TGTGCCAGCAGTCTCTCCTCGGCGCACCTAATAGGCACAGATACGCAGTATTTT. Its protein is CASSLSSAHLIGTDTQYF. J is TRBJ2-3 and V is TRBV6-2 or TRBV6-3; no reliable D call. Trimming cost V 5 bases and J 1 base, with 22 bases left between them. CDR1 is MNHEY, CDR2 SVGEGT, per germline. The length of the CDR3 is 18 residues.

This clonotype was seen a handful of times. V is TRBV20-1 and J is TRBJ2-7; D could derive from TRBD1 or TRBD2 (6 bases each). The V gene lost 5 bases and the J gene lost 4 bases, with 15 bases spanning the gap. CDR1 is DFQATT and CDR2 is SNEGSKA in the germline V gene (reference sequence). There are 13 residues in the CDR3. The CDR3 loop is CSAEGGMDYEQYF. The CDR3 nucleotides read TGCAGTGCTGAGGGGGGAATGGATTACGAGCAGTACTTC.

This clonotype was picked up a small number of times. The chain combines TRBV24-1 with TRBJ2-3; D perhaps matches TRBD1 (6 bases). The ends were cut back, 6 bases at V and 0 bases at J, with 12 bases in the middle. The CDR3 totals 15 residues. The V gene's germline CDR1 is KGHDR and CDR2 SFDVKD. The CDR3, as DNA: TGTGCCACCAGTTCTTTCACAGGGAGCACAGATACGCAGTATTTT. It is translated as CATSSFTGSTDTQYF.

The rearrangement links TRBV29-1 to TRBJ2-1; 8 nucleotides agree with TRBD2. V dropped 5 bases and J dropped 2; count of bases not matched to a gene: 8. Germline V gene data show CDR1 as SQVTM and CDR2 as ANQGSEA. The CDR3 length is 15 residues. The CDR3 nucleotides are TGCAGCGTTTCTTTAGCGGGGCGAACCTACAATGAGCAGTTCTTC. Protein: CSVSLAGRTYNEQFF.

The chain uses TRBV7-6 and TRBJ2-2, with D perhaps matching TRBD1 (7 bases). The germline V gene has CDR1 SGHVS and CDR2 FNYEAQ. The CDR3 is 18 amino acids. Between the trimmed V and J ends, which lost 3 bases and 4 bases, there was a span of 21 bases. Here the CDR3 DNA reads TGTGCCAGCAGCTTGGGGGGATCCGGGACAGATCGCACCGGGGAGCTGTTTTTT. This sequence encodes CASSLGGSGTDRTGELFF.

This clonotype has ten or more counts. The V gene is TRBV7-9, the J gene TRBJ2-7, with 7 bases aligning to TRBD1. V shed 3 bases and J 0 bases; nucleotides not matched to a gene: 2. Looked up from germline, CDR1 is SEHNR and CDR2 is FQNEAQ (reference sequence). The CDR3 has 14 amino acids. The CDR3 sequence is CASSLGQTSYEQYF. The DNA of the CDR3 is TGTGCCAGCAGCTTGGGACAGACCTCCTACGAGCAGTACTTC.

This clonotype was detected only a few times. In DNA, the CDR3 is TGCAGTGCTAAGGTCGAGAGGGCGCCTGGCTACGAGCAGTACTTC. Protein: CSAKVERAPGYEQYF. The chain uses TRBV20-1 and TRBJ2-7; a weak D match, TRBD2 (5 bases). V lost 4 bases and J 3 bases, leaving 19 bases between the germline ends. The CDR3 contains 15 residues. Germline CDR1 DFQATT, CDR2 SNEGSKA (reference sequence).